The 11 T cell receptor beta chains listed next were all sequenced from one sample in a study of shared clonotypes between healthy human individuals. The assay was immunoSEQ multiplex PCR, and TCRdb's table has in-frame clones only and misses some. The repertoire holds a few million clones, with around 90% as singletons. Sequences were obtained from naive CD4+ T cells sorted from blood. This sample's subset: CD45RA+ positively selected. The origin of the receptors is a man younger than 30 in good health.

J is TRBJ1-3 and V is TRBV29-1, with TRBD1 as a possible D gene (6 bases). CDR3 length equals 15 residues. Trimming took 0 bases from V and 2 from J, leaving 11 bases between them. Germline-derived CDR1 and CDR2 are SQVTM and ANQGSEA. This CDR3 reads CSVEDMGAAGNTIYF. The CDR3 DNA reads as TGCAGCGTTGAAGATATGGGGGCCGCTGGAAACACCATATATTTT.

Regarding this clone: The same CDR3 arises from other DNA sequences in this sample as well. The chain employs TRBV11-2 and TRBJ2-5; weak D call: TRBD2 (5 bases). The CDR3 covers 12 residues. The V gene's germline CDR1 is SGHAT and CDR2 FQNNGV. Trimming removed 5 bases at V and 5 bases at J, with 9 bases between. CDR3 DNA sequence: TGTGCCAGCAGCCCCCGAGGGGAGACCCAGTACTTC. It translates to CASSPRGETQYF.

The chain employs TRBV5-1 and TRBJ2-7; 11 bases match TRBD2. The germline V gene encodes CDR1 SGHRS and CDR2 YFSETQ. V trimming: 2 bases; J trimming: 1 base; junction bases outside the gene matches: 8. The CDR3 runs 17 residues. CDR3 sequence (DNA): TGCGCCAGCAGCTTCCGCCTAGCGGGGGGCCCTTCCTACGAGCAGTACTTC. The encoded protein is CASSFRLAGGPSYEQYF.

This chain joins TRBV5-1 and TRBJ1-6; unclear D gene. This CDR3 region has 14 residues. With 0 bases removed from V and 7 bases from J, the gap between germline ends came to 8 bases. Germline CDR1 is SGHRS and CDR2 is YFSETQ. The DNA of the CDR3 is TGCGCCAGCAGCTTGGGGACCGAGAATTCACCCCTCCACTTT. Its protein is CASSLGTENSPLHF.

For the CDR3, the DNA is TGCAGCGTTGCCCTCCCAGTCTCTGGAAACACCATATATTTT. It encodes CSVALPVSGNTIYF. The V call is TRBV29-1, the J call TRBJ1-3, with D uncertain. V was clipped by 4 bases and J by 0 bases, with 10 bases between them. The CDR3 is 14 residues long. Germline-derived CDR1 and CDR2 are SQVTM and ANQGSEA.

V usage is TRBV5-6 and J usage is TRBJ2-7, with D perhaps TRBD2 (6 bases). Germline V gene lookup returns CDR1 SGHDT and CDR2 YYEEEE. CDR3 length: 14 residues. Trimming took 1 base from V and 3 from J, leaving 11 bases between them. The chain's CDR3 is CASSLLREFYEQYF. The CDR3 DNA reads as TGTGCCAGCAGCTTGCTACGGGAGTTCTACGAGCAGTACTTC.

V is TRBV6-5 and J is TRBJ2-7, with no clear D. V gave up 4 bases and J gave up 5 bases, with 12 bases separating them. The CDR3 runs 13 residues. In germline, CDR1 is MNHEY, CDR2 SVGAGI. Here the CDR3 reads CASSSDRPHEQYF. The CDR3 coding sequence is TGTGCCAGCAGTTCGGACCGGCCCCACGAGCAGTACTTC.

This clone turned up a few times. The rearrangement links TRBV19 to TRBJ1-5; D perhaps matches TRBD1 (6 bases). CDR1 and CDR2 (germline): LNHDA, SQIVND (reference sequence). Trimming left V 4 bases short and J 12 bases short, with 10 bases between. The CDR3 runs 11 residues. The chain's CDR3 is CASSRTVDQHF. The DNA of the CDR3 is TGTGCCAGTAGTAGGACAGTAGACCAGCATTTT.

The chain joins TRBV10-2 to TRBJ2-3; D perhaps matches TRBD1 (5 bases). Trimming took off 2 bases at V and 7 bases at J, with 7 bases between the two ends. The CDR3 is 12 residues long. Germline CDR1 and CDR2: WSHSY and SAAADI. For the CDR3, the DNA is TGCGCCAGCAGTGAGCAGGGATATACGCAGTATTTT. It is translated as CASSEQGYTQYF.

As for this clone: This same CDR3 is encoded by further DNA sequences in the sample. The CDR3 reads CASSQGQGTDTQYF. CDR3 in DNA: TGCGCCAGCAGCCAAGGACAGGGAACAGATACGCAGTATTTT. V is TRBV5-1 and J is TRBJ2-3, with TRBD1 matching over 8 bases. The V and J ends lost 4 bases and 3 bases, in that order; junction bases with no gene match: 4. The CDR3 is made up of 14 amino acids. The germline V gene encodes CDR1 SGHRS and CDR2 YFSETQ.

This clone was picked up one time. The rearrangement links TRBV19 to TRBJ2-7, with 9 bases identical to TRBD2. The V segment lost 3 bases and the J segment 2 bases; nucleotides outside the gene matches: 5. Germline V gene data show CDR1 as LNHDA and CDR2 as SQIVND (reference sequence). The CDR3 covers 15 residues. This chain's CDR3 is CASSIPSGRPYEQYF. CDR3 DNA sequence: TGTGCCAGTAGTATCCCAAGCGGGAGGCCCTACGAGCAGTACTTC.